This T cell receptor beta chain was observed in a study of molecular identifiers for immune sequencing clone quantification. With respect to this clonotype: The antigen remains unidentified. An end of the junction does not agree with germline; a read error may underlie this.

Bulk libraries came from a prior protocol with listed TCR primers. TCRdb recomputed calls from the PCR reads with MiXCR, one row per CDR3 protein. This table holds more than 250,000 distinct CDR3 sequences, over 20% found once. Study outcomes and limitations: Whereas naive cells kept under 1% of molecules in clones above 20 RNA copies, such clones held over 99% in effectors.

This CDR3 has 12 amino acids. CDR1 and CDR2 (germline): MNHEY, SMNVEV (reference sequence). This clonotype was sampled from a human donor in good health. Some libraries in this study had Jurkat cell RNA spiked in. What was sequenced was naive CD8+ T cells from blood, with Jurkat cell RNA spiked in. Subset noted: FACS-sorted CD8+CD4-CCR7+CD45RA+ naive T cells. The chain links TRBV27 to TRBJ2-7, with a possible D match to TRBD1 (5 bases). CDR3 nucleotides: TGTGCCGGCAGTTTATCCAGGGACGAGCAGTACTTC. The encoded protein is CAGSLSRDEQYF.